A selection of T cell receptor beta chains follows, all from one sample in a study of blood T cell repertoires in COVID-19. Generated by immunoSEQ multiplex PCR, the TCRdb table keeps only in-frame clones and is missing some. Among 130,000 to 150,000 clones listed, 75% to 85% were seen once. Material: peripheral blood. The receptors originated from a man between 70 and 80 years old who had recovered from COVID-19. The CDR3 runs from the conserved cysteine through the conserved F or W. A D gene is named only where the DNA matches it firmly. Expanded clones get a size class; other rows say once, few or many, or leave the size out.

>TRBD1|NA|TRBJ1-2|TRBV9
CASSATGRVEIVGTGGYGYTF
TGTGCCAGCAGCGCGACAGGACGTGTCGAGATTGTGGGGACAGGAGGGTATGGCTACACCTTC
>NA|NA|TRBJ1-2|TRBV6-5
CASSYRDKYYGYTF
TGTGCCAGCAGTTACCGGGACAAATACTATGGCTACACCTTC
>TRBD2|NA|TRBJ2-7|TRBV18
CASSPPGTSGAYEQYF
TGTGCCAGCTCACCTCCGGGGACTAGCGGTGCCTACGAGCAGTACTTC
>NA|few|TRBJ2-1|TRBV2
CASIENEQFF
TGTGCCAGCATCGAGAATGAGCAGTTCTTC
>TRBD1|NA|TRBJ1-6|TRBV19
CASTPTGSPDSPLHF
TGTGCCAGTACTCCGACAGGGTCCCCCGATTCACCCCTCCACTTT
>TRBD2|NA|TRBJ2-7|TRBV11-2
CASSLVSGGPHEQYF
TGTGCCAGCAGCTTAGTTTCGGGAGGGCCCCACGAGCAGTACTTC
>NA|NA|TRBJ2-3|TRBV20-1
CSASISGSTDTQYF
TGCAGTGCTAGTATCAGCGGGAGCACAGATACGCAGTATTTT
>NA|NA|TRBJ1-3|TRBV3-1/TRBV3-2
CASSQGPGNTIYF
TGTGCCAGCAGCCAAGGGCCCGGAAACACCATATATTTT
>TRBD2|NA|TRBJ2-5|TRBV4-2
CASSQFPGGGAETQYF
TGTGCCAGCAGCCAATTCCCGGGGGGGGGAGCAGAGACCCAGTACTTC
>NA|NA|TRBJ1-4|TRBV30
CAWSVRGTGKLFF
TGTGCCTGGAGTGTACGGGGGACGGGAAAACTGTTTTTT
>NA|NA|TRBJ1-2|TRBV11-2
CASSSTLAGGYGYTF
TGTGCCAGCAGCTCAACCCTGGCCGGCGGTTATGGCTACACCTTC
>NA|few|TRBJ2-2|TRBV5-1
CASSLKNGAGELFF
TGCGCCAGCAGCTTAAAGAACGGGGCCGGGGAGCTGTTTTTT
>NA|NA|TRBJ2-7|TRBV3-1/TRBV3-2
CASSQWTSREQYF
TGTGCCAGCAGCCAATGGACAAGTCGCGAGCAGTACTTC
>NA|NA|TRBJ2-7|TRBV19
CASSTTGTLENEQYF
TGTGCCAGTAGTACGACCGGGACATTAGAAAACGAGCAGTACTTC
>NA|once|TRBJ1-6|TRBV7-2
CASSLDRRPPLHF
TGTGCCAGCAGCTTAGACCGGAGGCCACCCCTCCACTTT
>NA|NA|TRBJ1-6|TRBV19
CATRPGVGNSPLHF
TGTGCCACCCGTCCAGGGGTGGGGAATTCACCCCTCCACTTT
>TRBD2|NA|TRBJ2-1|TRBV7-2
CASSWISGRAGNEQFF
TGTGCCAGCAGCTGGATTAGCGGGAGGGCCGGGAATGAGCAGTTCTTC
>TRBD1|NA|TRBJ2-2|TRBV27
CASSFFRGLLDTGELFF
TGTGCCAGCAGTTTCTTCAGGGGGCTATTGGACACCGGGGAGCTGTTTTTT
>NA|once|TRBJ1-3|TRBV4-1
CASSQISPGISGNTIYF
TGCGCCAGCAGCCAGATTTCCCCAGGAATCTCTGGAAACACCATATATTTT
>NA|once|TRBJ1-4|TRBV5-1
CASSLASREQEKLFF
TGCGCCAGCAGCTTGGCCAGCAGGGAACAGGAAAAACTGTTTTTT
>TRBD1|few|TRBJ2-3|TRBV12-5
CASGSPAQGADTQYF
TGTGCTAGTGGTTCCCCGGCCCAGGGGGCAGATACGCAGTATTTT
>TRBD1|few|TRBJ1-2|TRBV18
CASGAGTGSSLEGYTF
TGTGCCAGCGGAGCCGGGACAGGGTCCTCGCTGGAGGGCTACACCTTC
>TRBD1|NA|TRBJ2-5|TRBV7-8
CASSSYDSGTGGETQYF
TGTGCCAGCAGCTCCTATGATTCCGGGACAGGAGGCGAGACCCAGTACTTC
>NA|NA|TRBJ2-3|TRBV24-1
CATSVRGGGTDTQYF
TGTGCCACCAGTGTTAGAGGGGGGGGCACAGATACGCAGTATTTT
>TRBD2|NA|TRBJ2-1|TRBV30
CAWKGFSGREGLYNEQFF
TGTGCCTGGAAGGGATTTAGCGGTAGGGAGGGCCTCTACAATGAGCAGTTCTTC
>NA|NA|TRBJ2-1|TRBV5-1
CASSLAFLKRGEQFF
TGCGCCAGCAGCTTGGCCTTCTTAAAACGGGGTGAGCAGTTCTTC
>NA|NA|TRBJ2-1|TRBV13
CASSSLQGLGGRRGNEQFF
TGTGCCAGCAGCTCTCTACAGGGGTTGGGCGGGAGGAGAGGGAATGAGCAGTTCTTC
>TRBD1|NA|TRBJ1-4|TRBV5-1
CASSHGTGSNEKLFF
TGCGCCAGCAGCCACGGGACAGGAAGTAATGAAAAACTGTTTTTT
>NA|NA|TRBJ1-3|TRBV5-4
CASSYPGQPESIYF
TGTGCCAGCAGCTACCCGGGACAACCAGAAAGCATATATTTT
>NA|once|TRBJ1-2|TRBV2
CASSESVGYGYTF
TGTGCCAGCAGTGAATCGGTCGGCTATGGCTACACCTTC
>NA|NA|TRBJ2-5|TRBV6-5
CASSQGETQYF
TGTGCCAGCAGCCAGGGGGAGACCCAGTACTTC
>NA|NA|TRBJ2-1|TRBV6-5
CASSRSGREFF
TGTGCCAGCAGCCGTAGCGGTAGGGAGTTCTTC
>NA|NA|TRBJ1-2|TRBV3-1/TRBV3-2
CASSQLTNYGYTF
TGTGCCAGCAGCCAACTTACTAACTATGGCTACACCTTC
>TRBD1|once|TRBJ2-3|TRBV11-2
CASSHFRDRLLDTQYF
TGTGCCAGCAGCCATTTCCGGGACAGACTCCTGGATACGCAGTATTTT
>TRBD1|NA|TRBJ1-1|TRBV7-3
CASSLKSGGEAFF
TGTGCCAGCAGCTTAAAGTCAGGGGGGGAAGCTTTCTTT
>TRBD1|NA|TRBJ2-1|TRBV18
CASSPYSPDRLRSYNEQFF
TGTGCCAGCTCACCATACTCGCCGGACAGGCTTCGCTCCTACAATGAGCAGTTCTTC
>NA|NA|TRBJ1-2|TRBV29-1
CSAGANYGYTF
TGCAGCGCTGGAGCTAACTATGGCTACACCTTC
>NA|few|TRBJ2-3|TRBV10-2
CASLLDTQYF
TGCGCCAGCCTTTTAGATACGCAGTATTTT
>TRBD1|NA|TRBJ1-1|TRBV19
CASSRGTGVNTEAFF
TGTGCCAGTAGTAGGGGTACAGGGGTGAACACTGAAGCTTTCTTT
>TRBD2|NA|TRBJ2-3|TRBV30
CAWARGVAGSTDTQYF
TGTGCCTGGGCCCGGGGGGTAGCGGGAAGCACAGATACGCAGTATTTT
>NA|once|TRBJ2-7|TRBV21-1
CASSKVSGRVYEQYF
TGTGCCAGCAGCAAAGTAAGCGGGAGGGTGTACGAGCAGTACTTC
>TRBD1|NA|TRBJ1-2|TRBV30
CAWAGQGQGYGYTF
TGTGCCTGGGCCGGACAGGGGCAGGGCTATGGCTACACCTTC
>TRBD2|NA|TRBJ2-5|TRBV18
CASSPPGTSGFQETQYF
TGTGCCAGCTCGCCGCCCGGGACTAGCGGGTTTCAAGAGACCCAGTACTTC
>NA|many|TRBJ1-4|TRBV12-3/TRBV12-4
CASTTGGGKLFF
TGTGCCAGCACCACTGGCGGGGGGAAACTGTTTTTT
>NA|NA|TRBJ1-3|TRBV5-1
CASSLAPRLSSGNTIYF
TGCGCCAGCAGCTTGGCCCCCAGGTTGTCCTCTGGAAACACCATATATTTT
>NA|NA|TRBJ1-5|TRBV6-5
CASGSTESNQPQHF
TGTGCCAGCGGGTCGACAGAGAGCAATCAGCCCCAGCATTTT
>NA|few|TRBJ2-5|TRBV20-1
CSASLLQGETQYF
TGCAGTGCTAGTTTGTTACAGGGAGAGACCCAGTACTTC
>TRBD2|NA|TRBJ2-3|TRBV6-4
CASSGRGRSTDTQYF
TGTGCCAGTAGCGGGAGGGGGCGGAGCACAGATACGCAGTATTTT
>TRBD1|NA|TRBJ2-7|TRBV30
CAWDRTGYGEQYF
TGTGCCTGGGACCGGACAGGGTATGGCGAGCAGTACTTC
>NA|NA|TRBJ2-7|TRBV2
CASRVNRDTSYEQYF
TGTGCCAGCAGGGTGAACCGGGACACCTCCTACGAGCAGTACTTC
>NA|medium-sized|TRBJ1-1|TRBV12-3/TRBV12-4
CASSFAGETEAFF
TGTGCCAGCAGTTTCGCGGGCGAGACTGAAGCTTTCTTT
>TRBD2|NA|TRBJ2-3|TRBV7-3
CASSPSGSRSTNTQYF
TGTGCCAGCAGCCCGAGCGGGAGTAGAAGCACAAATACGCAGTATTTT
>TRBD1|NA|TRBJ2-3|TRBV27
CASRDRATDTQYF
TGTGCCAGCAGGGACAGGGCCACAGATACGCAGTATTTT
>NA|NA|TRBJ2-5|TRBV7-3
CASSRSLEETQYF
TGTGCCAGCAGCCGGAGCTTGGAGGAGACCCAGTACTTC